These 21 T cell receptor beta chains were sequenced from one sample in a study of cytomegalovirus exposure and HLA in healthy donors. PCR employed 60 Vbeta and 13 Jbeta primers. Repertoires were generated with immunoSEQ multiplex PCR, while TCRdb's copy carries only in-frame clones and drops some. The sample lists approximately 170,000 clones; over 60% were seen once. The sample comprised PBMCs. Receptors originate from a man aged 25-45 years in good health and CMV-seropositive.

CDR3 amino acids: CASSFRLAYSYNEQFF. In DNA, the CDR3 is TGTGCCAGCAGCTTTAGACTAGCGTACTCCTACAATGAGCAGTTCTTC. V usage is TRBV5-6 and J usage is TRBJ2-1; TRBD2 matches at 8 bases. Germline V lookup: CDR1 SGHDT, CDR2 YYEEEE. Trimming cost V 2 bases and J 0 bases; bases outside gene matches: 4. The CDR3 consists of 16 residues.

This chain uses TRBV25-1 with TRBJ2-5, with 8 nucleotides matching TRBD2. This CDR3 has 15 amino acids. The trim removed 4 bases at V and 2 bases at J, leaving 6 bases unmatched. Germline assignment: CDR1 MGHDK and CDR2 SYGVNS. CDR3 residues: CASSARGGGQETQYF. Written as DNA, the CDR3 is TGTGCCAGCAGTGCCCGAGGCGGGGGGCAAGAGACCCAGTACTTC.

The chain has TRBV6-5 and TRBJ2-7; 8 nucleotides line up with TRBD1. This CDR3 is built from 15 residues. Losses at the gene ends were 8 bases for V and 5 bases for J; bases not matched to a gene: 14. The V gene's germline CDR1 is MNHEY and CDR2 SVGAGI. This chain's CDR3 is CASSAGEAGGNEQYF. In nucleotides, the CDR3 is TGTGCCAGCTCGGCTGGTGAGGCAGGGGGCAACGAGCAGTACTTC.

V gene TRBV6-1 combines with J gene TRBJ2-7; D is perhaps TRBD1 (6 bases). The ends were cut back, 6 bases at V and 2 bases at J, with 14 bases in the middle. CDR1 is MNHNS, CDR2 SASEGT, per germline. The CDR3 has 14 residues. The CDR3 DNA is TGTGCCAGCAGAGGAAGGGGGTTTGCCTACGAGCAGTACTTC. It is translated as CASRGRGFAYEQYF.

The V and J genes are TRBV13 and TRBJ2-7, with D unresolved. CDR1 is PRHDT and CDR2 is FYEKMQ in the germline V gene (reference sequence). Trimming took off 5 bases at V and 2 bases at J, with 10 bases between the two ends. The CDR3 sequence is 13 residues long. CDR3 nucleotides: TGTGCCAGCAGCCAGACTGCAACCTACGAGCAGTACTTC. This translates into CASSQTATYEQYF.

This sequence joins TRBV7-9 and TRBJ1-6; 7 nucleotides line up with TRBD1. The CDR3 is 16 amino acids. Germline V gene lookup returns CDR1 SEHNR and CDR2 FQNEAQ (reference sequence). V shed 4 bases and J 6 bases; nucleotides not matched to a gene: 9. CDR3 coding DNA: TGTGCCAGCAGCTCTACTAACAGGGGAGGTAATTCACCCCTCCACTTT. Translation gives CASSSTNRGGNSPLHF.

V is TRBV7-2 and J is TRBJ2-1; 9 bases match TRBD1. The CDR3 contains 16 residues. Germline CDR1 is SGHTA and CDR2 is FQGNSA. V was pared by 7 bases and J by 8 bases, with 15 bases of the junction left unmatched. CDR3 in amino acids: CASTLNGQGRSDEQFF. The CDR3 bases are TGTGCCAGCACCCTCAATGGACAGGGGCGGAGTGATGAGCAGTTCTTC.

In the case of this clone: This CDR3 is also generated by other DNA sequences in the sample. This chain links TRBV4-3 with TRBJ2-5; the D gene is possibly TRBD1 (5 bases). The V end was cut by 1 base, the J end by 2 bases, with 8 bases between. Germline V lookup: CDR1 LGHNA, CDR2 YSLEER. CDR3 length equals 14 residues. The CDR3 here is CASSQGGAQETQYF. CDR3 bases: TGCGCCAGCAGCCAAGGTGGGGCACAAGAGACCCAGTACTTC.

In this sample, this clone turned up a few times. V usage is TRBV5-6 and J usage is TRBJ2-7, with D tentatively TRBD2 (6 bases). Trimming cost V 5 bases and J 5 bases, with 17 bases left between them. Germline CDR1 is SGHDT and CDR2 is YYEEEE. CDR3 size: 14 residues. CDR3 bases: TGTGCCAGCAGTTCTGAAGCGGGTTCCAACGAGCAGTACTTC. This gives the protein CASSSEAGSNEQYF.

The CDR3 nucleotides read TGTGCCAGCAGCCCGGGACAGAATAATGAAAAACTGTTTTTT. Translation: CASSPGQNNEKLFF. This chain uses TRBV11-2 with TRBJ1-4, with 7 positions matching TRBD1. V shed 5 bases and J 4 bases; nucleotides not matched to a gene: 4. Per the germline V gene, CDR1 is SGHAT and CDR2 is FQNNGV. The CDR3 is made up of 14 amino acids.

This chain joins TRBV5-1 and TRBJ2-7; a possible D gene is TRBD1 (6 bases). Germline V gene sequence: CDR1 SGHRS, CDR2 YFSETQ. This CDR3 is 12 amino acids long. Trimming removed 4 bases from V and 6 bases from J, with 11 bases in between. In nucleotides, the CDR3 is TGCGCCAGCAGCCGAACAGGGAGCGAGCAGTACTTC. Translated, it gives CASSRTGSEQYF.

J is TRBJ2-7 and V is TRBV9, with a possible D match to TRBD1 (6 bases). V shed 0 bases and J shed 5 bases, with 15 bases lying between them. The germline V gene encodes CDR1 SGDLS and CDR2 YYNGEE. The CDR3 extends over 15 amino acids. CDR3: CASSVATGRWDEQYF. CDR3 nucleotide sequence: TGTGCCAGCAGCGTAGCTACAGGGCGCTGGGACGAGCAGTACTTC.

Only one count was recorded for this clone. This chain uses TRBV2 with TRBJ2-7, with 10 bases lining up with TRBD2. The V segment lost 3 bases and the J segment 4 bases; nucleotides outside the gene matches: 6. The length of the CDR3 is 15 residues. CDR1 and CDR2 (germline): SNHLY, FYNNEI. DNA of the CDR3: TGTGCCAGCAGTGACCCAGCGGGGGGGCCGTACGAGCAGTACTTC. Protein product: CASSDPAGGPYEQYF.

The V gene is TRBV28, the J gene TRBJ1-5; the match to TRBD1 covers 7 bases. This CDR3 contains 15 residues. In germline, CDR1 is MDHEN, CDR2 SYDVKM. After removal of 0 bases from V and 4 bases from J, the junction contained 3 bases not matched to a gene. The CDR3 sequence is CASSLWTGRNQPQHF. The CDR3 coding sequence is TGTGCCAGCAGTTTATGGACAGGGAGGAATCAGCCCCAGCATTTT.

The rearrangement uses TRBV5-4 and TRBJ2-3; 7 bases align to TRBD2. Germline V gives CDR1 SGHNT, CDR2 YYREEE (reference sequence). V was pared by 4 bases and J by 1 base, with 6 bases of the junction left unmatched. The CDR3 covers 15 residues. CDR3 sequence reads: CASSLWEGRTDTQYF. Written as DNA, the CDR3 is TGTGCCAGCAGCCTCTGGGAGGGCCGCACAGATACGCAGTATTTT.

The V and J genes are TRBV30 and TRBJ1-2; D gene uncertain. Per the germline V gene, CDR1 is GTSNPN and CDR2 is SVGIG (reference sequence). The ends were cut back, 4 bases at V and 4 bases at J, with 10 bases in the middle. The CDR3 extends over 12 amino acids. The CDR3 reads CAWKVAGYGYTF. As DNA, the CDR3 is TGTGCCTGGAAGGTGGCGGGCTATGGCTACACCTTC.

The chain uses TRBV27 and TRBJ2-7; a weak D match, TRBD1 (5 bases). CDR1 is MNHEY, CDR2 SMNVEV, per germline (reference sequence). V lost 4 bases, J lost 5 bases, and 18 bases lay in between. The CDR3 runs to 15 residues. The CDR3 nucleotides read TGTGCCAGCAGTTCCCGCCAGGGCCTTGGGAACGAGCAGTACTTC. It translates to CASSSRQGLGNEQYF.

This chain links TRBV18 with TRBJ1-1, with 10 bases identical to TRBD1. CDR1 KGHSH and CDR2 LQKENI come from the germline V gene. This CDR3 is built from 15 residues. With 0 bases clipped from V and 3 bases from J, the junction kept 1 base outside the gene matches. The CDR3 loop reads CASSPPGTGDTEAFF. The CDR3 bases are TGTGCCAGCTCACCACCGGGGACAGGGGACACTGAAGCTTTCTTT.

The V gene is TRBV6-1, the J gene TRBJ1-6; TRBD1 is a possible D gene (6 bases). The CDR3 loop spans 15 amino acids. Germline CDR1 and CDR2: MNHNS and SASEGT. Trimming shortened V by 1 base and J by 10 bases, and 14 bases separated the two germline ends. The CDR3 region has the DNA TGTGCCAGCAGTGAAGAGTTCGGGGGGCGATCACCCCTCCACTTT. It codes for CASSEEFGGRSPLHF.

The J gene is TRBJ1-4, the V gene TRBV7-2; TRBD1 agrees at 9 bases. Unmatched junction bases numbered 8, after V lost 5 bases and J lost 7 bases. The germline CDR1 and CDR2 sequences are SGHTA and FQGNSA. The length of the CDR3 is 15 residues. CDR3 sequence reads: CASSPRGQGGEKLFF. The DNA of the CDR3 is TGTGCCAGCAGCCCGAGGGGACAGGGCGGTGAAAAACTGTTTTTT.

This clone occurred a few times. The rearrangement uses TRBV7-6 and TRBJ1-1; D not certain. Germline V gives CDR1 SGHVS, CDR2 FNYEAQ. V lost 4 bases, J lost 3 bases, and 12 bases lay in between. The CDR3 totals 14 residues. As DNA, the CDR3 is TGTGCCAGCAGCTGGTTCAGGAAGGACACTGAAGCTTTCTTT. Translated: CASSWFRKDTEAFF.